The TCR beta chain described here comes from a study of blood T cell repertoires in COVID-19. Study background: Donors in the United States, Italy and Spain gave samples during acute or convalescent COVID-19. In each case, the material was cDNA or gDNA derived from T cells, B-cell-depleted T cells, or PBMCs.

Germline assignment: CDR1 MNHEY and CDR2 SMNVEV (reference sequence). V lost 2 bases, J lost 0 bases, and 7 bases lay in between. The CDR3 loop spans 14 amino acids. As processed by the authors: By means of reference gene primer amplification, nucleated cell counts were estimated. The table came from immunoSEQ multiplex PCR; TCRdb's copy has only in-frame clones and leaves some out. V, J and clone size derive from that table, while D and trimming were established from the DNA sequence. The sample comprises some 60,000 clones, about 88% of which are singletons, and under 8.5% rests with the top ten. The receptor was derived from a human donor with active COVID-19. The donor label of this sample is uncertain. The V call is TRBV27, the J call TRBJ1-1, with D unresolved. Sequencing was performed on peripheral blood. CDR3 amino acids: CASSLTSMNTEAFF. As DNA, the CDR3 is TGTGCCAGCAGTTTAACATCAATGAACACTGAAGCTTTCTTT.